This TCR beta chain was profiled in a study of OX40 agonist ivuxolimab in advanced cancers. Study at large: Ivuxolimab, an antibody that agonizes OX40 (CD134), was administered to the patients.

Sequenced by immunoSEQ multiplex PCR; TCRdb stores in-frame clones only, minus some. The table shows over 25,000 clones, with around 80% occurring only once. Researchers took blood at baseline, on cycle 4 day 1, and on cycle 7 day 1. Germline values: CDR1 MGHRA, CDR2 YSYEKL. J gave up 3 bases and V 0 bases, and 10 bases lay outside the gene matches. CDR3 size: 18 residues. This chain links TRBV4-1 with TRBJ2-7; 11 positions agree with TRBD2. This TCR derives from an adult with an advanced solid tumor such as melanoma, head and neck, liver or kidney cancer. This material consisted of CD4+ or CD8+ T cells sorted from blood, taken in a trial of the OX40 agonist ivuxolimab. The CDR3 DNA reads TGCGCCAGCAGCCAAGATCGCGACGGGACTAGCGGACACTACGAGCAGTACTTC. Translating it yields CASSQDRDGTSGHYEQYF.